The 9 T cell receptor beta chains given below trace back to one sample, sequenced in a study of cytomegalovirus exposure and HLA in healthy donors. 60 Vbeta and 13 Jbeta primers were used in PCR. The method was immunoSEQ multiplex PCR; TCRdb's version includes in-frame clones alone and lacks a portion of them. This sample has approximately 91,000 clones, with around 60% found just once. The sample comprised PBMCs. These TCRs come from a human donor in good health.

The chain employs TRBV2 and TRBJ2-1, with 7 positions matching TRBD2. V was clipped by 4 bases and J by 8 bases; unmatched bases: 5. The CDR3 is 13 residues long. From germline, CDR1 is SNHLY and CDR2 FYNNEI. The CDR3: CASSGGGGYEQFF. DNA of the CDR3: TGTGCCAGCAGTGGGGGGGGAGGGTATGAGCAGTTCTTC. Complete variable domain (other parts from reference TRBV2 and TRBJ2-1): EPEVTQTPSHQVTQMGQEVILRCVPISNHLYFYWYRQILGQKVEFLVSFYNNEISEKSEIFDDQFSVERPDGSNFTLKIRSTKLEDSAMYFCASSGGGGYEQFFGPGTRLTVL.

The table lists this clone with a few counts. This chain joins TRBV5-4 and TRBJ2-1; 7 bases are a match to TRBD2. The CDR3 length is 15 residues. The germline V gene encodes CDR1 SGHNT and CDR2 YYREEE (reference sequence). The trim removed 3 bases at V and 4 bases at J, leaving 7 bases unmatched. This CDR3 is CASSYSQAGYNEQFF. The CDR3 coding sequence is TGTGCCAGCAGCTACTCCCAAGCGGGGTACAATGAGCAGTTCTTC.

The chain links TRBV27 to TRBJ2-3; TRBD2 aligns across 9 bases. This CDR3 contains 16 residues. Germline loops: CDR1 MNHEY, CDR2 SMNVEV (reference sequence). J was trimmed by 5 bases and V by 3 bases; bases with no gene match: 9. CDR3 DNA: TGTGCCAGCAGTTTTAGCAGACTAGCGGACAGAGATACGCAGTATTTT. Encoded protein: CASSFSRLADRDTQYF.

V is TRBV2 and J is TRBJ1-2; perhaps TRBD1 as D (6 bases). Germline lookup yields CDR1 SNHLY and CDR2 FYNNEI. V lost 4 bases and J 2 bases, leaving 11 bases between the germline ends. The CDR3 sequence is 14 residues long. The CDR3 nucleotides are TGTGCCAGCAGTGTCGTTGGACAGAACTATGGCTACACCTTC. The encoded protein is CASSVVGQNYGYTF. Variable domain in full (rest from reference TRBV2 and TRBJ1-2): EPEVTQTPSHQVTQMGQEVILRCVPISNHLYFYWYRQILGQKVEFLVSFYNNEISEKSEIFDDQFSVERPDGSNFTLKIRSTKLEDSAMYFCASSVVGQNYGYTFGSGTRLTVV.

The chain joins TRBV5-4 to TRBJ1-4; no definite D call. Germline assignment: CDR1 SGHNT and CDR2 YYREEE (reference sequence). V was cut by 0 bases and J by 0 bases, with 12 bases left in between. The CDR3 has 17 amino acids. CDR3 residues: CASSLVGSDATNEKLFF. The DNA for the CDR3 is TGTGCCAGCAGCTTGGTGGGCTCTGATGCAACTAATGAAAAACTGTTTTTT.

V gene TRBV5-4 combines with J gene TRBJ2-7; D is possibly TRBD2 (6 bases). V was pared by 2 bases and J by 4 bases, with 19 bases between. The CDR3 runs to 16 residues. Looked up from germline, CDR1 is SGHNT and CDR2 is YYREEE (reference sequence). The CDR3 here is CASSFPPGGLKYEQYF. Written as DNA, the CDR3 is TGTGCCAGCAGCTTCCCGCCTGGGGGGTTAAAGTACGAGCAGTACTTC.

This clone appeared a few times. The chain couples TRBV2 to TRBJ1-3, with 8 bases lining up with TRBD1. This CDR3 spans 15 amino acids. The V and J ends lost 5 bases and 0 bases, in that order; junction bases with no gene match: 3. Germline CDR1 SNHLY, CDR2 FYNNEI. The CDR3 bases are TGTGCCAGCAGTTCAACAGGGGGCTCTGGAAACACCATATATTTT. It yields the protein CASSSTGGSGNTIYF.

CDR3 DNA sequence: TGTGCCAGCAGCCTAGGGACTAGTAGAACCAATGAGCAGTTCTTC. Its translation: CASSLGTSRTNEQFF. The chain links TRBV7-2 to TRBJ2-1, with 8 bases aligning to TRBD2. CDR3 length equals 15 residues. The junction had 9 bases not matched to a gene; V was cut back by 5 bases and J by 6 bases. Germline-derived CDR1 and CDR2 are SGHTA and FQGNSA. The full variable domain, rest sourced from reference TRBV7-2 and TRBJ2-1, is GAGVSQSPSNKVTEKGKDVELRCDPISGHTALYWYRQSLGQGLEFLIYFQGNSAPDKSGLPSDRFSAERTGGSVSTLTIQRTQQEDSAVYLCASSLGTSRTNEQFFGPGTRLTVL.

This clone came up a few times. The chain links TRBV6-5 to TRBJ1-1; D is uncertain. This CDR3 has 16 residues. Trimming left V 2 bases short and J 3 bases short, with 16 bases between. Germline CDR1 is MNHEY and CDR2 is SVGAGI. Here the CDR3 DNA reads TGTGCCAGCAGTTACAACCCCCAACGGGAGCACACTGAAGCTTTCTTT. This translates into CASSYNPQREHTEAFF.